Listed below are T cell receptor beta chains from one sample, sequenced in a study of blood T cell repertoires in COVID-19. Using immunoSEQ multiplex PCR, the repertoire was profiled, and TCRdb retains in-frame clones only, with some absent. The repertoire includes hundreds of thousands of clones, 70% to 90% of them detected once, and 0.9% to 1% sits in the top ten. Sequenced input: peripheral blood. The origin of the receptors is a woman in her thirties or forties who had recovered from COVID-19. Both conserved end residues are part of each CDR3. D genes are given only for firm matches. The size of a clone is reported for some rows only, either as once, few or many, or as a class for expanded clones.

clone_size | d_call | j_call | cdr3_length | v_call | cdr3_aa | cdr3_nt
NA | NA | TRBJ2-3 | 11 | TRBV12-3/TRBV12-4 | CASSFPHTQYF | TGTGCCAGCAGTTTCCCTCATACGCAGTATTTT
NA | NA | TRBJ1-1 | 15 | TRBV4-1 | CASRPSTRGNTEAFF | TGCGCCAGCAGGCCGTCGACCAGGGGGAACACTGAAGCTTTCTTT
NA | TRBD2 | TRBJ2-5 | 15 | TRBV7-2 | CASSLELAGGETQYF | TGTGCCAGCAGCTTGGAACTAGCGGGAGGCGAGACCCAGTACTTC
NA | TRBD2 | TRBJ2-1 | 16 | TRBV7-3 | CASSPTPGLTSNEQFF | TGTGCCAGCAGCCCCACGCCGGGACTAACGTCAAATGAGCAGTTCTTC
NA | NA | TRBJ2-1 | 11 | TRBV12-1 | CASNRRDEQFF | TGTGCCAGCAACCGCCGGGATGAGCAGTTCTTC
NA | NA | TRBJ2-1 | 14 | TRBV25-1 | CASSRTSSYNEQFF | TGTGCCAGCAGTCGAACCAGCTCCTACAATGAGCAGTTCTTC
NA | NA | TRBJ2-5 | 15 | TRBV7-2 | CASSLDGHPQETQYF | TGTGCCAGCAGCTTAGATGGGCATCCGCAAGAGACCCAGTACTTC
NA | TRBD2 | TRBJ2-1 | 14 | TRBV10-3 | CAISGGGTFNEQFF | TGTGCCATCAGTGGGGGGGGGACTTTCAATGAGCAGTTCTTC
once | NA | TRBJ2-2 | 11 | TRBV6-2/TRBV6-3 | CASSLSWELFF | TGTGCCAGCAGTCTTTCCTGGGAGCTGTTTTTT
NA | NA | TRBJ1-2 | 16 | TRBV5-4 | CASSLGGSRGAPGYTF | TGTGCCAGCAGCTTGGGGGGAAGCCGGGGGGCGCCTGGCTACACCTTC
NA | TRBD1 | TRBJ1-1 | 17 | TRBV4-3 | CASSQALTGAWNTEAFF | TGCGCCAGCAGCCAGGCCCTGACAGGGGCCTGGAACACTGAAGCTTTCTTT
NA | NA | TRBJ1-1 | 14 | TRBV5-8 | CASSLAHGNTEAFF | TGTGCCAGCAGCTTGGCCCACGGGAACACTGAAGCTTTCTTT
NA | NA | TRBJ1-2 | 13 | TRBV30 | CAWSVRANYGYTF | TGTGCCTGGAGTGTACGAGCTAACTATGGCTACACCTTC
once | NA | TRBJ2-2 | 15 | TRBV3-1/TRBV3-2 | CASSPSGTNTGELFF | TGTGCCAGCAGCCCTTCGGGAACGAACACCGGGGAGCTGTTTTTT
once | TRBD1 | TRBJ2-5 | 13 | TRBV6-5 | CASSPGGLGTQYF | TGTGCCAGCAGCCCAGGGGGCTTGGGGACCCAGTACTTC
NA | NA | TRBJ1-3 | 13 | TRBV5-1 | CASSTTGGNTIYF | TGCGCCAGCAGCACGACTGGAGGAAACACCATATATTTT
NA | TRBD1 | TRBJ1-1 | 16 | TRBV6-5 | CASSSVPGQARTEAFF | TGTGCCAGCAGTTCTGTGCCGGGACAGGCCAGAACTGAAGCTTTCTTT
NA | NA | TRBJ2-7 | 14 | TRBV7-2 | CASSVRLGPYEQYF | TGTGCCAGCAGCGTACGACTAGGCCCCTACGAGCAGTACTTC
NA | NA | TRBJ2-1 | 12 | TRBV18 | CASSPPVNEQFF | TGTGCCAGCTCACCGCCGGTCAATGAGCAGTTCTTC
NA | NA | TRBJ2-3 | 12 | TRBV15 | CATSPAVDTQYF | TGTGCCACCAGCCCGGCGGTGGATACGCAGTATTTT
NA | TRBD1 | TRBJ1-1 | 12 | TRBV2 | CASTTGTGGAFF | TGTGCCAGCACCACCGGGACAGGAGGCGCTTTCTTT
NA | TRBD2 | TRBJ2-1 | 15 | TRBV6-6 | CASSYSMGAGGQQFF | TGTGCCAGCAGTTACTCGATGGGGGCGGGAGGCCAGCAGTTCTTC
NA | NA | TRBJ1-4 | 15 | TRBV5-1 | CASSRTTGFYEKLFF | TGCGCCAGCAGCCGAACCACAGGGTTCTATGAAAAACTGTTTTTT